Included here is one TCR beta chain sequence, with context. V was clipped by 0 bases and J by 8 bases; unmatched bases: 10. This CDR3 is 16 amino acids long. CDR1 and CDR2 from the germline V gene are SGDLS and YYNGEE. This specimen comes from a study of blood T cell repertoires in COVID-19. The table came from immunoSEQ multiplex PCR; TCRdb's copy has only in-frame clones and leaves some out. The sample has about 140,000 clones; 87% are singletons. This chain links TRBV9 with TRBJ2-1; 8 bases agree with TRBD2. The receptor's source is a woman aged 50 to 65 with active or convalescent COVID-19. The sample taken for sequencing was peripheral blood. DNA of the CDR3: TGTGCCAGCAGCGTAGCCCCGGGACTAGTCCCCTATGAGCAGTTCTTC. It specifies CASSVAPGLVPYEQFF.